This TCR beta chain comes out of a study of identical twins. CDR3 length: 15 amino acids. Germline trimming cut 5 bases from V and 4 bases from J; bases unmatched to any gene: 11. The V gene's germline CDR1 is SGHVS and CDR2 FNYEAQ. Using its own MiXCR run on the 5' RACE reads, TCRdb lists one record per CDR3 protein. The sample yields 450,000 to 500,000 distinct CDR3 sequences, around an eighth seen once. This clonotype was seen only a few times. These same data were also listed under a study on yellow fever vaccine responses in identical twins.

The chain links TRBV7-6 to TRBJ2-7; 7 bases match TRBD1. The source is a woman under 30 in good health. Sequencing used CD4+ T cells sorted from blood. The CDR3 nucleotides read TGTGCCAGCAGCGATCTCCGGGACAGATCTTACGAGCAGTACTTC. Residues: CASSDLRDRSYEQYF.